Each of the 12 T cell receptor beta chains below was sequenced from the same sample in a study of T cells after somatic rescue of genetic block. Produced via immunoSEQ multiplex PCR; TCRdb's table is partial and in-frame only. The sample lists 55,000 to 75,000 clones, 80% to 95% occurring once. Material: peripheral blood mononuclear cells (PBMCs). The receptors stem from a man aged 35-49 years.

The chain links TRBV7-9 to TRBJ1-3; a possible D gene is TRBD1 (6 bases). Germline assignment: CDR1 SEHNR and CDR2 FQNEAQ (reference sequence). The ends were cut back, 3 bases at V and 0 bases at J, with 9 bases in the middle. The CDR3 extends over 15 amino acids. The CDR3 nucleotides are TGTGCCAGCAGCTTTCCGGACAGCTCTGGAAACACCATATATTTT. Translation: CASSFPDSSGNTIYF. Filled out from reference TRBV7-9 and TRBJ1-3, the complete variable domain reads DTGVSQNPRHKITKRGQNVTFRCDPISEHNRLYWYRQTLGQGPEFLTYFQNEAQLEKSRLLSDRFSAERPKGSFSTLEIQRTEQGDSAMYLCASSFPDSSGNTIYFGEGSWLTVV.

This clone came up a few times. The sample has other DNA sequences that encode this CDR3 too. The chain carries TRBV18 and TRBJ2-1, with 13 nucleotides matching TRBD2. After removal of 3 bases from V and 6 bases from J, the junction contained 2 bases not matched to a gene. This CDR3 is 15 amino acids long. Germline CDR1 KGHSH, CDR2 LQKENI. CDR3 bases: TGTGCCAGCTCACCCACTAGCGGGGGGGCCAATGAGCAGTTCTTC. Translated: CASSPTSGGANEQFF.

The chain links TRBV5-8 to TRBJ1-2, with TRBD1 identical over 12 bases. The length of the CDR3 is 16 residues. The junction had 8 bases not matched to a gene; V was cut back by 4 bases and J by 4 bases. The V gene's germline CDR1 is SGHTS and CDR2 YDEGEE. The CDR3 sequence is CASSPPGQGAGYGYTF. DNA of the CDR3: TGTGCCAGCAGCCCGCCGGGACAGGGGGCAGGCTATGGCTACACCTTC.

The rearrangement joins TRBV6-1 to TRBJ1-2; D gene unclear. From germline, CDR1 is MNHNS and CDR2 SASEGT. Trimming stripped 7 bases from V and 3 bases from J, with 18 bases between. The CDR3 has 15 residues. CDR3 protein: CASTVQRRAYYGYTF. DNA of the CDR3: TGTGCCAGCACCGTGCAACGACGGGCATACTATGGCTACACCTTC.

The chain uses TRBV6-1 and TRBJ2-7, with TRBD2 matching over 11 bases. Germline CDR1 and CDR2: MNHNS and SASEGT. V shed 1 base and J 4 bases; nucleotides not matched to a gene: 3. The CDR3 length is 15 residues. The CDR3 protein is CASSEVAGGPYEQYF. The CDR3 DNA is TGTGCCAGCAGTGAAGTAGCGGGAGGGCCTTACGAGCAGTACTTC.

As to this clone: This specimen includes other DNA sequences encoding the same CDR3. The V call is TRBV2, the J call TRBJ2-7, with a possible D match to TRBD1 (6 bases). CDR1 is SNHLY and CDR2 is FYNNEI in the germline V gene. Trimming cost V 5 bases and J 2 bases, with 7 bases left between them. The CDR3 totals 12 residues. Written as DNA, the CDR3 is TGTGCCAGCAGTCGACAGGCCTACGAGCAGTACTTC. Translated, it gives CASSRQAYEQYF. Supplemented by reference TRBV2 and TRBJ2-7, the full variable domain reads EPEVTQTPSHQVTQMGQEVILRCVPISNHLYFYWYRQILGQKVEFLVSFYNNEISEKSEIFDDQFSVERPDGSNFTLKIRSTKLEDSAMYFCASSRQAYEQYFGPGTRLTVT.

This clone has only one observation. V is TRBV9 and J is TRBJ2-5; D perhaps matches TRBD2 (6 bases). CDR3 length: 15 residues. Germline lookup yields CDR1 SGDLS and CDR2 YYNGEE. Trimming removed 0 bases from V and 2 bases from J, with 11 bases in between. The CDR3 DNA sequence: TGTGCCAGCAGCGTAGGCGGGGCCAGTCAAGAGACCCAGTACTTC. It codes for CASSVGGASQETQYF.

The chain employs TRBV7-2 and TRBJ2-3; 9 bases are shared with TRBD2. Germline loops: CDR1 SGHTA, CDR2 FQGNSA. V lost 4 bases and J lost 4; bases outside the gene matches: 9. The CDR3 covers 16 residues. CDR3 in DNA: TGTGCCAGCAGCTCGGGTGTCGCTAGCGGGGCAGATACGCAGTATTTT. Translated: CASSSGVASGADTQYF.

The chain carries TRBV7-2 and TRBJ2-5; 7 bases are a match to TRBD2. Germline V gene sequence: CDR1 SGHTA, CDR2 FQGNSA. The ends lost 5 bases at V and 0 bases at J; junction bases unmatched: 0. The CDR3 is 13 amino acids. CDR3 sequence reads: CASSSGDQETQYF. CDR3 DNA sequence: TGTGCCAGCAGCAGCGGGGACCAAGAGACCCAGTACTTC.

The chain is built from TRBV11-1 and TRBJ2-1; 13 bases are shared with TRBD2. The CDR3 covers 16 residues. Germline CDR1 and CDR2: SGHAT and FQDESV (reference sequence). Germline trimming cut 2 bases from V and 8 bases from J; bases unmatched to any gene: 6. CDR3 nucleotide sequence: TGTGCCAGCAGCTTAAGACTAGCGGGGGGAGTATATGAGCAGTTCTTC. Amino acids: CASSLRLAGGVYEQFF.

A few counts support this clone. The chain recombines TRBV7-2 with TRBJ1-5; no clear D gene. The CDR3 length is 14 residues. Germline CDR1 reads SGHTA; CDR2 reads FQGNSA. V lost 0 bases and J lost 4, with 7 bases in between. This CDR3 is CASSLALRNQPQHF. Written as DNA, the CDR3 is TGTGCCAGCAGCTTAGCACTCCGGAATCAGCCCCAGCATTTT.

The rearrangement links TRBV6-1 to TRBJ1-1; D is possibly TRBD1 (5 bases). The CDR3 is 14 amino acids. Trimming stripped 3 bases from V and 4 bases from J, with 12 bases between. CDR1 is MNHNS, CDR2 SASEGT, per germline. The CDR3: CASSDVRRGTEAFF. CDR3 coding DNA: TGTGCCAGCAGTGACGTCAGGAGGGGCACTGAAGCTTTCTTT.